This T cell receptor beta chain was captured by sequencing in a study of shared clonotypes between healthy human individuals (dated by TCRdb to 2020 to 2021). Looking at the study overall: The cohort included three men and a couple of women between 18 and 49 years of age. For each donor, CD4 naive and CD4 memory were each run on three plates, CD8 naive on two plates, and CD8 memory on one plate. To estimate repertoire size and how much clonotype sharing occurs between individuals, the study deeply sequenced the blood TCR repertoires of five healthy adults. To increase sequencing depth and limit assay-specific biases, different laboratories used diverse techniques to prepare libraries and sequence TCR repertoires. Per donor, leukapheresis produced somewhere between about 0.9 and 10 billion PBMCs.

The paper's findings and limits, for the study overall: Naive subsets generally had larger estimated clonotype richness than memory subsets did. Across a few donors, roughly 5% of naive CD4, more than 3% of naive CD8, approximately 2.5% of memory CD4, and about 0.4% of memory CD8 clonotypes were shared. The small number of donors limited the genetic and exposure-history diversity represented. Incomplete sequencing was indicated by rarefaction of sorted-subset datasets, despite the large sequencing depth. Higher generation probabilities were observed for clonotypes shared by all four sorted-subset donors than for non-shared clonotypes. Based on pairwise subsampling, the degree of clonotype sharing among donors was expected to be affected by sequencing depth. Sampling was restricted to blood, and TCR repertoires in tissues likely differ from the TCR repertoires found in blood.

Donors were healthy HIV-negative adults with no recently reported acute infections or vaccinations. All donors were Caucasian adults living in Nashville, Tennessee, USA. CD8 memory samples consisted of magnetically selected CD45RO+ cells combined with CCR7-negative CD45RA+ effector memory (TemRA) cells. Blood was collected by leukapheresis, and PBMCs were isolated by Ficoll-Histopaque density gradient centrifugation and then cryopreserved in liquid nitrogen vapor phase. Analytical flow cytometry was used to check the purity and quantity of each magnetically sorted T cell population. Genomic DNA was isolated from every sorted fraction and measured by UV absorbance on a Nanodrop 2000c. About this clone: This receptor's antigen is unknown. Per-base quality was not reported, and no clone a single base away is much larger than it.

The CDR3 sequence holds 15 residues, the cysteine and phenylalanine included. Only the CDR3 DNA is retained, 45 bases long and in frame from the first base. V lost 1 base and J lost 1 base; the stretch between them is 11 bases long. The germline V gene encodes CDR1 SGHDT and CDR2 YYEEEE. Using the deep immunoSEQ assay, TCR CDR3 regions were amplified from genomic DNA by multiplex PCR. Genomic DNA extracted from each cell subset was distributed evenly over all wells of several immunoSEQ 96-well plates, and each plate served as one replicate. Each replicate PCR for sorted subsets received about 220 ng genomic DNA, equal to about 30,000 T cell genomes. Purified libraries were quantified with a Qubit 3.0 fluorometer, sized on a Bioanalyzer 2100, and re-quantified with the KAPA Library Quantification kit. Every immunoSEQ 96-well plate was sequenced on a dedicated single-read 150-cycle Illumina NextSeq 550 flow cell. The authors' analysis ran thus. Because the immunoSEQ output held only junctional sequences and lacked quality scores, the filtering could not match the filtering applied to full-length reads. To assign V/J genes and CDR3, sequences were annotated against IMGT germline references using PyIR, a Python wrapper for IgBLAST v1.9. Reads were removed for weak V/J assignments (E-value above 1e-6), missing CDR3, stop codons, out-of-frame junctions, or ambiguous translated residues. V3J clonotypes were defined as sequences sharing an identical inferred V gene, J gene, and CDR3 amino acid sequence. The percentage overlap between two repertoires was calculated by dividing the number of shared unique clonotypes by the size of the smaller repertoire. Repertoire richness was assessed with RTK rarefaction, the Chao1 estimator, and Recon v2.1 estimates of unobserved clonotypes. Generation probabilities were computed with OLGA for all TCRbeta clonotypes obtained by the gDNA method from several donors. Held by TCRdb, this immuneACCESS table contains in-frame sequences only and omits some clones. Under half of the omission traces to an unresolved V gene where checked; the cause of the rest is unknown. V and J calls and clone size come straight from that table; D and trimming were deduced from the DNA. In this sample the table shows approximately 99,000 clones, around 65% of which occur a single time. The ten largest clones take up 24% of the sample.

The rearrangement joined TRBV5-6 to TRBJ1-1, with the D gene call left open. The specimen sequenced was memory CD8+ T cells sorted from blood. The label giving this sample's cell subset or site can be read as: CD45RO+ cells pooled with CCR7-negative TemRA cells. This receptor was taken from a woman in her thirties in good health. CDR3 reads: CASSLLNLANTEAFF. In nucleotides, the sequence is TGTGCCAGCAGCTTGCTCAACCTAGCGAACACTGAAGCTTTCTTT.